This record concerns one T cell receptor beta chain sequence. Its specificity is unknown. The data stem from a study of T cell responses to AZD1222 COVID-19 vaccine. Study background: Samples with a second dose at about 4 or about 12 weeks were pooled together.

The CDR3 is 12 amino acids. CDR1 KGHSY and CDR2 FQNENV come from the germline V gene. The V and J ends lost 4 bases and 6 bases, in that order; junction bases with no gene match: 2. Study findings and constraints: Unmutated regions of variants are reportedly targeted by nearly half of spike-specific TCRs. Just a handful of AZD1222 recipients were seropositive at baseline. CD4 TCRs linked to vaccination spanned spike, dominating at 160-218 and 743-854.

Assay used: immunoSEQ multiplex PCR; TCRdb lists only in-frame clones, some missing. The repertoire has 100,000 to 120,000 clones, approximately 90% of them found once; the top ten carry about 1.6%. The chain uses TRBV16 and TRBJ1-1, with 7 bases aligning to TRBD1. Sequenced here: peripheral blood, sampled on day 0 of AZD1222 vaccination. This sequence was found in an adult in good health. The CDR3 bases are TGTGCCAGCAGCCCCGGACAGGCTGAAGCTTTCTTT. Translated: CASSPGQAEAFF.